Listed below are T cell receptor beta chains from one sample, sequenced in a study of shared clonotypes between healthy human individuals. Using immunoSEQ multiplex PCR, the repertoire was profiled, and TCRdb retains in-frame clones only, with some absent. This sample has roughly 1,800,000 clones, with roughly 94% found just once. Sequencing used naive CD8+ T cells sorted from blood. The receptors were gathered from a man aged 18 to 29 in good health. The CDR3 runs from the conserved cysteine through the conserved F or W. The D gene is left open where the match is weak. Size values are once, few and many counts, or a class for expanded clones, and some rows have none.

V gene,D gene,clone size,J gene,CDR3 protein,CDR3 DNA
TRBV9,TRBD2,-,TRBJ2-2,CASSVWPGLAGGSGELFF,TGTGCCAGCAGCGTTTGGCCGGGACTAGCGGGAGGTTCCGGGGAGCTGTTTTTT
TRBV7-9,-,-,TRBJ1-1,CATGGNTEAFF,TGTGCCACGGGGGGGAACACTGAAGCTTTCTTT
TRBV9,TRBD2,-,TRBJ2-2,CASSDPQRGPGTGELFF,TGTGCCAGCAGCGATCCTCAGCGGGGGCCGGGCACCGGGGAGCTGTTTTTT
TRBV30,TRBD1,-,TRBJ1-1,CAWEGQNQHWGDTEAFF,TGTGCCTGGGAGGGACAGAACCAACACTGGGGGGACACTGAAGCTTTCTTT
TRBV27,-,once,TRBJ2-7,CASSRRAGIYEQYF,TGTGCCAGCTCAAGAAGGGCAGGGATCTACGAGCAGTACTTC
TRBV5-1,-,-,TRBJ2-2,CASRPGAGTGELFF,TGCGCCAGCAGACCCGGGGCAGGAACCGGGGAGCTGTTTTTT
TRBV27,-,once,TRBJ2-7,CASSYKAIEEQYF,TGTGCCAGCAGTTATAAGGCTATAGAAGAGCAGTACTTC
TRBV7-9,-,-,TRBJ2-7,CASSSGQDYEQYF,TGTGCCAGCAGCTCCGGACAAGACTACGAGCAGTACTTC
TRBV5-4,-,-,TRBJ2-1,CASSLRDSSYNEQFF,TGTGCCAGCAGCTTAAGGGACTCCTCCTACAATGAGCAGTTCTTC
TRBV4-3,TRBD2,-,TRBJ2-7,CASSLRLAANEQYF,TGCGCCAGCAGCCTCCGACTAGCAGCCAACGAGCAGTACTTC
TRBV2,TRBD2,-,TRBJ2-3,CASSEWTSGLTDTQYF,TGTGCCAGCAGTGAGTGGACTAGCGGACTCACAGATACGCAGTATTTT
TRBV4-1,TRBD1,-,TRBJ1-6,CASSQDPGQGFQALHF,TGCGCCAGCAGCCAAGATCCGGGACAGGGCTTTCAGGCCCTCCACTTT
TRBV9,TRBD1,-,TRBJ2-7,CASSDSGTGNEQYF,TGTGCCAGCAGCGACTCCGGGACAGGGAACGAGCAGTACTTC
TRBV5-5,-,-,TRBJ2-2,CASSLGLGTRTGELFF,TGTGCCAGCAGCTTGGGACTCGGGACACGCACCGGGGAGCTGTTTTTT
TRBV2,-,-,TRBJ1-4,CASSEGRVDEKLFF,TGTGCCAGCAGTGAGGGCAGGGTGGACGAAAAACTGTTTTTT
TRBV27,-,-,TRBJ1-3,CASSLQGPSGNTIYF,TGTGCCAGCAGTTTGCAGGGACCATCTGGAAACACCATATATTTT
TRBV7-9,-,-,TRBJ2-5,CASSNRDGGGETQYF,TGTGCCAGCAGCAACCGGGACGGAGGTGGAGAGACCCAGTACTTC
TRBV5-6,-,-,TRBJ2-7,CASSLDRAYLYEQYF,TGTGCCAGCAGCTTGGACAGGGCATATCTCTACGAGCAGTACTTC
TRBV4-1,-,-,TRBJ1-1,CASSQEPGKNTEAFF,TGCGCCAGCAGCCAAGAGCCGGGAAAGAACACTGAAGCTTTCTTT
TRBV4-1,TRBD2,-,TRBJ2-5,CASSQRLGLAETQYF,TGCGCCAGCAGCCAACGGCTCGGACTAGCAGAGACCCAGTACTTC
TRBV28,TRBD1,-,TRBJ1-6,CAIGTGPYNSPLHF,TGTGCCATAGGGACAGGGCCCTATAATTCACCCCTCCACTTT
TRBV5-8,-,-,TRBJ2-7,CASSLGQGDYEQYF,TGTGCCAGCAGCTTGGGGCAGGGCGACTACGAGCAGTACTTC
TRBV9,TRBD2,-,TRBJ2-1,CASSTPGLEAEQFF,TGTGCCAGCAGTACTCCGGGACTAGAGGCTGAGCAGTTCTTC
TRBV11-2,-,-,TRBJ2-7,CASSLTDRTYEQYF,TGTGCCAGCAGCTTAACCGACAGGACCTACGAGCAGTACTTC
TRBV5-4,TRBD1,-,TRBJ1-2,CASSPDRGTGYTF,TGTGCCAGCAGCCCGGACAGGGGGACTGGCTACACCTTC
TRBV7-3,TRBD1,-,TRBJ2-1,CASSGETGDEQFF,TGTGCCAGCAGCGGGGAAACAGGGGATGAGCAGTTCTTC
TRBV6-5,TRBD1,-,TRBJ2-5,CASSPTGGVRETQYF,TGTGCCAGCAGTCCGACAGGGGGCGTGCGGGAGACCCAGTACTTC
TRBV27,-,-,TRBJ2-7,CASSPLGRYEQYF,TGTGCCAGCAGTCCCCTAGGTCGATACGAGCAGTACTTC
TRBV4-3,TRBD1,-,TRBJ2-5,CASSQVPIEGAYVGETQYF,TGCGCCAGCAGCCAAGTACCTATAGAGGGGGCTTATGTAGGAGAGACCCAGTACTTC
TRBV4-1,-,-,TRBJ2-7,CASSQVEGSYEQYF,TGCGCCAGCAGCCAAGTGGAGGGCTCCTACGAGCAGTACTTC
TRBV7-9,-,-,TRBJ2-5,CASSLGSAGVTQYF,TGTGCCAGCAGCTTAGGCTCTGCTGGGGTTACCCAGTACTTC
TRBV10-1,-,-,TRBJ2-3,CASSDPDFTDTQYF,TGCGCCAGCAGTGACCCTGACTTCACAGATACGCAGTATTTT
TRBV6-5,-,-,TRBJ2-3,CASSYGRTSTDTQYF,TGTGCCAGCAGTTACGGGCGGACTAGCACAGATACGCAGTATTTT
TRBV6-1,-,-,TRBJ1-1,CASSEFPGGNTEAFF,TGTGCCAGCAGTGAATTCCCGGGGGGTAACACTGAAGCTTTCTTT
TRBV29-1,-,-,TRBJ2-3,CSVPDRIRTDTQYF,TGCAGCGTACCCGACAGGATACGCACAGATACGCAGTATTTT
TRBV7-3,-,once,TRBJ2-1,CASSPDVGDEQFF,TGTGCCAGCAGCCCCGATGTCGGGGATGAGCAGTTCTTC
TRBV28,TRBD2,-,TRBJ2-3,CASSLAGEADTQYF,TGTGCCAGCAGCCTAGCGGGAGAAGCAGATACGCAGTATTTT
TRBV2,TRBD2,-,TRBJ2-3,CASRATVRSSAGGRTDTQYF,TGTGCCAGCAGGGCTACGGTTAGAAGTTCGGCGGGAGGGCGGACAGATACGCAGTATTTT
TRBV7-6,TRBD2,-,TRBJ2-1,CASSLPSGRQLTDEQFF,TGTGCCAGCAGCTTGCCTAGCGGGAGGCAATTAACTGATGAGCAGTTCTTC
TRBV18,TRBD2,-,TRBJ2-2,CASSPPRLAGAHTGELFF,TGTGCCAGCTCACCACCGAGACTAGCGGGGGCCCACACCGGGGAGCTGTTTTTT